Given below is one T cell receptor (beta chain) in context. Its specificity is not known. This may stem from a read error, because a much larger clone lies one nucleotide away. The trim removed 1 base at V and 0 bases at J, leaving 5 bases unmatched. Germline loops: CDR1 SGHRS, CDR2 YFSETQ. The CDR3 is 17 amino acids. TCRdb re-called the 5' RACE reads with MiXCR, one entry per CDR3 protein. The data contain about 79,000 distinct CDR3 sequences, roughly 13% of them singletons. These data are taken from a study of neurological immune-mediated disorders. Overall study findings and caveats: The study found no CDR3 amino acid sequences shared by expanded clones across subjects, suggesting private repertoires in all groups.

This chain links TRBV5-1 with TRBJ2-3; 10 positions match TRBD2. This clonotype was obtained from a woman in her forties or fifties in good health. The sequenced sample consisted of PBMCs. The CDR3 reads CASSLPSGRASTDTQYF. In DNA, the CDR3 is TGCGCCAGCAGCTTGCCAAGCGGGAGGGCTAGCACAGATACGCAGTATTTT.